This record looks at one T cell receptor (beta chain) sequence and its context. As yet, its antigen is unknown. The data belong to a study of cytomegalovirus exposure and HLA in healthy donors. Study-wide findings and caveats: The study flagged approximately 180 TCR beta chains as cytomegalovirus-associated. In a later analysis, 16,951 TCR beta sequences were associated with HLA alleles at 0.05 false discovery rate.

It was with 60 Vbeta and 13 Jbeta primers that the PCR ran. The repertoire was sequenced with immunoSEQ multiplex PCR; TCRdb's copy has only in-frame clones and lacks some. In the table there are around 110,000 clones, about 69% of which are singletons. Deletions cut 5 bases from V and 1 base from J, with 16 bases between. Germline values: CDR1 SGHNT, CDR2 YYREEE (reference sequence). The CDR3 has 16 residues. The V gene is TRBV5-4, the J gene TRBJ2-1; possible D gene TRBD2, 6 bases. Sequencing was carried out using PBMCs. This TCR came from a woman between 18 and 29 years old in good health and CMV-seronegative. CDR3 region: CASSGGSGRSYNEQFF. DNA of the CDR3: TGTGCCAGCAGTGGGGGTAGCGGTAGGTCCTACAATGAGCAGTTCTTC.